The 20 T cell receptor beta chains given below trace back to one sample, sequenced in a study of identical twins (dated by TCRdb to the mid-2010s). The library relied on 5' RACE. For sequencing, an Illumina HiSeq 2000 was employed. Using fastp trimming at Q25 and MiXCR clonotype assembly, TCRdb reanalyzed the public sequencing data and kept in-frame beta chains. For every CDR3 protein sequence, its rows merge into one entry that carries the most common genes and DNA. Counted in this sample were a few hundred thousand distinct CDR3 sequences; about an eighth of them appeared once. The ten largest clones capture roughly 3.7% of the sample. The sample also formed part of further work on yellow fever vaccine responses in identical twins.

Sequenced sample: memory (CD45RO+) T cells sorted from blood. The label giving this sample's cell subset or site can be read as: CD45RO+ enriched T cells. The receptors originated from a young woman in good health.

In this sample, this clonotype turned up many times. The rearrangement links TRBV7-2 to TRBJ2-7, with unresolved D. The V gene lost 5 bases and the J gene lost 3 bases, with 5 bases spanning the gap. The CDR3 extends over 11 amino acids. Germline CDR1 SGHTA, CDR2 FQGNSA. As DNA, the CDR3 is TGTGCCAGCAGCCCTAGCTACGAGCAGTACTTC. It translates to CASSPSYEQYF.

The chain joins TRBV7-9 to TRBJ2-7; a weak D match, TRBD1 (6 bases). Germline CDR1 SEHNR, CDR2 FQNEAQ (reference sequence). The ends were cut back, 4 bases at V and 6 bases at J, with 10 bases in the middle. This CDR3 is built from 12 residues. CDR3: CASSSRGGEQYF. The CDR3 region has the DNA TGTGCCAGCAGCTCCAGAGGGGGCGAGCAGTACTTC.

In this sample, this clonotype turned up a few times. The chain recombines TRBV5-1 with TRBJ2-2; 10 bases agree with TRBD1. Germline CDR1 SGHRS, CDR2 YFSETQ. The CDR3 is made up of 15 amino acids. With V trimmed by 3 bases and J by 7 bases, 6 bases remained unmatched. CDR3 sequence: CASSSRQGAGGELFF. The CDR3, as DNA: TGCGCCAGCAGCTCAAGACAGGGGGCTGGCGGGGAGCTGTTTTTT.

This clonotype was counted ten times or more. The genes are TRBV5-1 and TRBJ2-6; D unclear. V was pared by 1 base and J by 1 base, with 6 bases between. This CDR3 is built from 15 residues. CDR1 and CDR2 (germline): SGHRS, YFSETQ. The CDR3 nucleotides read TGCGCCAGCAGCTTGTTGGGATCTGGGGCCAACGTCCTGACTTTC. Protein product: CASSLLGSGANVLTF.

CDR3 sequence reads: CASSVGSSGANVLTF. The CDR3, as DNA: TGTGCCAGCAGTGTTGGCAGCTCTGGGGCCAACGTCCTGACTTTC. The V call is TRBV2, the J call TRBJ2-6; D is undetermined. The CDR3 covers 15 residues. Per germline, CDR1 SNHLY and CDR2 FYNNEI. V lost 4 bases and J lost 0, with 7 bases in between.

This clonotype has a count of ten or more. The J gene is TRBJ2-2, the V gene TRBV20-1; a weak D match, TRBD2 (5 bases). The CDR3 extends over 14 amino acids. The germline CDR1 and CDR2 sequences are DFQATT and SNEGSKA (reference sequence). Trimming removed 1 base from V and 4 bases from J, with 10 bases in between. The CDR3 loop is CSARGLLATGELFF. In DNA form, the CDR3 reads TGCAGTGCTAGAGGACTACTCGCCACCGGGGAGCTGTTTTTT.

The sample holds a few counts of this clonotype. The V gene is TRBV5-1, the J gene TRBJ1-2; 7 bases are shared with TRBD1. The junction had 11 bases not matched to a gene; V was cut back by 4 bases and J by 8 bases. Germline-derived CDR1 and CDR2 are SGHRS and YFSETQ. The CDR3 consists of 14 residues. The CDR3 reads CASSTDRVAEGYTF. DNA for the CDR3: TGCGCCAGCAGCACCGACAGGGTAGCAGAAGGCTACACCTTC.

The table lists this clonotype with a few counts. The chain is built from TRBV20-1 and TRBJ2-1; 13 nucleotides align to TRBD2. This CDR3 spans 16 amino acids. V was pared by 5 bases and J by 6 bases, with 10 bases of the junction left unmatched. Per the germline V gene, CDR1 is DFQATT and CDR2 is SNEGSKA (reference sequence). In nucleotides, the CDR3 is TGCAGTGCTTCCCCTTGGACTAGCGGGAGAGGCAATGAGCAGTTCTTC. Its protein product is CSASPWTSGRGNEQFF.

This clonotype occurred a few times. J is TRBJ2-1 and V is TRBV29-1; maybe TRBD1 (5 bases). The CDR3 runs 12 residues. CDR1 SQVTM and CDR2 ANQGSEA come from the germline V gene. The ends were cut back, 5 bases at V and 9 bases at J, with 14 bases in the middle. The CDR3 coding sequence is TGCAGCGTTCGTAAAGGGGATACTGAGCAGTTCTTC. Translating gives CSVRKGDTEQFF.

The chain employs TRBV5-1 and TRBJ1-1, with TRBD1 as a possible D gene (6 bases). The germline CDR1 and CDR2 sequences are SGHRS and YFSETQ. Trimming shortened V by 0 bases and J by 5 bases, and 14 bases separated the two germline ends. The CDR3 loop spans 15 amino acids. The CDR3 is CASSLVFRGGTEAFF. The CDR3, as DNA: TGCGCCAGCAGCTTGGTTTTCAGGGGAGGGACTGAAGCTTTCTTT.

This sequence joins TRBV3-1 and TRBJ2-1; 10 bases align to TRBD2. CDR3 size: 17 residues. CDR1 is LGHDT and CDR2 is YNNKEL in the germline V gene (reference sequence). V gave up 0 bases and J gave up 5 bases; unmatched junction bases: 7. In nucleotides, the CDR3 is TGTGCCAGCAGCCAAGATGGACTAGCGGACCCCAACAATGAGCAGTTCTTC. Protein product: CASSQDGLADPNNEQFF.

This clonotype showed up just a few times. The chain employs TRBV5-1 and TRBJ2-7; TRBD1 agrees at 7 bases. CDR3 length: 15 amino acids. Per the germline V gene, CDR1 is SGHRS and CDR2 is YFSETQ. Trimming took 0 bases from V and 2 from J; bases not matched to a gene: 5. CDR3 amino acids: CASSLAVGQAYEQYF. CDR3 bases: TGCGCCAGCAGCTTGGCCGTAGGACAGGCCTACGAGCAGTACTTC.

The chain combines TRBV29-1 with TRBJ2-5; no definite D call. Germline loops: CDR1 SQVTM, CDR2 ANQGSEA. The CDR3 extends over 12 amino acids. Trimming shortened V by 4 bases and J by 4 bases, and 10 bases separated the two germline ends. The CDR3 sequence is CSVVGTGETQYF. For the CDR3, the DNA is TGCAGCGTTGTTGGAACGGGAGAGACCCAGTACTTC.

This clonotype was counted ten times or more. The chain employs TRBV12-3 or TRBV12-4 and TRBJ2-7; perhaps TRBD2 as D (6 bases). Trimming took 7 bases from V and 2 from J, leaving 15 bases between them. The CDR3 has 14 residues. DNA for the CDR3: TGTGCCAGCACCCAGGGAGGCGGAACCTACGAGCAGTACTTC. Translation: CASTQGGGTYEQYF.

In its sample, this clonotype was seen a few times. The CDR3 DNA follows: TGTGCCAGCAGTGGGGGACATACTAGCACAGATACGCAGTATTTT. Translated, it gives CASSGGHTSTDTQYF. The V and J genes are TRBV12-3 or TRBV12-4 and TRBJ2-3; D may be TRBD1 (6 bases). Trimming cost V 5 bases and J 0 bases, with 12 bases left between them. The CDR3 is 15 residues long.

Ten or more counts support this clonotype. The rearrangement uses TRBV4-3 and TRBJ1-2; 8 bases align to TRBD1. Germline CDR1 is LGHNA and CDR2 is YSLEER. This CDR3 has 17 amino acids. The V segment lost 0 bases and the J segment 6 bases; nucleotides outside the gene matches: 12. CDR3: CASSQDSLSTGENGYTF. DNA for the CDR3: TGCGCCAGCAGCCAAGATTCCCTATCGACAGGGGAAAATGGCTACACCTTC.

This clonotype was counted a few times. This sequence joins TRBV3-1 and TRBJ2-7, with D possibly being TRBD2 (7 bases). V lost 3 bases, J lost 6 bases, and 15 bases lay in between. The CDR3 extends over 14 amino acids. The V gene's germline CDR1 is LGHDT and CDR2 YNNKEL (reference sequence). This CDR3 reads CASSHPTRGGEQYF. CDR3 sequence (DNA): TGTGCCAGCAGCCATCCGACAAGGGGGGGCGAGCAGTACTTC.

This clonotype turned up a few times. The genes are TRBV10-2 and TRBJ2-7; D perhaps matches TRBD2 (5 bases). The length of the CDR3 is 14 residues. V lost 4 bases and J lost 0, with 10 bases in between. The V gene's germline CDR1 is WSHSY and CDR2 SAAADI. The CDR3 loop reads CASSGTDGSYEQYF. The CDR3 nucleotides read TGCGCCAGCAGTGGGACTGATGGCTCCTACGAGCAGTACTTC.

This clonotype has only a few counts. The CDR3 DNA sequence: TGCAGCGTTGTAACAGATAACACCGGGGAGCTGTTTTTT. Translated, it gives CSVVTDNTGELFF. The chain links TRBV29-1 to TRBJ2-2; D gene uncertain. Trimming stripped 4 bases from V and 2 bases from J, with 8 bases between. Per germline, CDR1 SQVTM and CDR2 ANQGSEA. The CDR3 length is 13 residues.

J is TRBJ2-2 and V is TRBV11-2, with a possible D match to TRBD2 (6 bases). The V end was cut by 5 bases, the J end by 5 bases, with 15 bases between. Germline V lookup: CDR1 SGHAT, CDR2 FQNNGV. CDR3 size: 15 residues. The CDR3 is CASSLRDPRTGELFF. In nucleotides, the CDR3 is TGTGCCAGCAGCCTGCGGGATCCTAGAACCGGGGAGCTGTTTTTT.